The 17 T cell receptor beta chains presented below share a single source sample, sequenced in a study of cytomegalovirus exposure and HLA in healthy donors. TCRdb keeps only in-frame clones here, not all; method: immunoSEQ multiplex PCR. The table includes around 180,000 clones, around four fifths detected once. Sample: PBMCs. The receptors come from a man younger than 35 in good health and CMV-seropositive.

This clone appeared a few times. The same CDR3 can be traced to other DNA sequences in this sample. For the CDR3, the DNA is TGTGCCAGCAGGAGGACTAGCGGAGCCTACGAGCAGTACTTC. This codes for CASRRTSGAYEQYF. The gene calls are TRBV27 and TRBJ2-7; 10 nucleotides agree with TRBD2. The CDR3 consists of 14 residues. V dropped 6 bases and J dropped 2; count of bases not matched to a gene: 4. Germline-derived CDR1 and CDR2 are MNHEY and SMNVEV (reference sequence).

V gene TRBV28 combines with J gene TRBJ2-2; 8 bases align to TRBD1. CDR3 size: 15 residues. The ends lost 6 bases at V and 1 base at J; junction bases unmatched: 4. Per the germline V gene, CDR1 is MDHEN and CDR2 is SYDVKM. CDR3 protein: CASSRDRGNTGELFF. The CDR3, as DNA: TGTGCCAGCAGCCGTGACAGGGGGAACACCGGGGAGCTGTTTTTT.

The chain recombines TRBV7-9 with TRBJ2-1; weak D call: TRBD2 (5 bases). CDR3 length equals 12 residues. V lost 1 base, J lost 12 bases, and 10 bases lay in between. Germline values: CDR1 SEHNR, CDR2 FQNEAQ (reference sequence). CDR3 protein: CASSLVGVVQFF. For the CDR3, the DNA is TGTGCCAGCAGCTTAGTGGGAGTTGTGCAGTTCTTC.

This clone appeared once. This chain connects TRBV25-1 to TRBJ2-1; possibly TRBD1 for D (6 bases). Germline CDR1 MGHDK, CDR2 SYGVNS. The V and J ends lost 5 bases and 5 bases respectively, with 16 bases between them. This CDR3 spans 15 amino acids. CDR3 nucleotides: TGTGCCAGCAGTTCCCATGCAGGGGTCCACAATGAGCAGTTCTTC. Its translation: CASSSHAGVHNEQFF.

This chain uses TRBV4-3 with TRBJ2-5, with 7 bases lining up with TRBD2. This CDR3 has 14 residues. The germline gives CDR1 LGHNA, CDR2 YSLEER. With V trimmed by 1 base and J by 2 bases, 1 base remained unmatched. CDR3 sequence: CASSQVAGQETQYF. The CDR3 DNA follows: TGCGCCAGCAGCCAAGTAGCGGGTCAAGAGACCCAGTACTTC.

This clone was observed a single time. This CDR3 reads CASSMGGRATGELFF. The CDR3, as DNA: TGTGCCAGTAGTATGGGCGGGAGGGCGACCGGGGAGCTGTTTTTT. The chain employs TRBV19 and TRBJ2-2, with TRBD2 identical over 9 bases. Germline trimming cut 3 bases from V and 5 bases from J; bases unmatched to any gene: 4. Germline assignment: CDR1 LNHDA and CDR2 SQIVND (reference sequence). There are 15 residues in the CDR3.

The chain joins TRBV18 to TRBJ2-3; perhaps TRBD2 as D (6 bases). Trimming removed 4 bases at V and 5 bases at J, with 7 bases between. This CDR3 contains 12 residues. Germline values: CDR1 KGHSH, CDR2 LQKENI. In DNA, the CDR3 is TGTGCCAGCTCACAGGGAGGAGATACGCAGTATTTT. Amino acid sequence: CASSQGGDTQYF.

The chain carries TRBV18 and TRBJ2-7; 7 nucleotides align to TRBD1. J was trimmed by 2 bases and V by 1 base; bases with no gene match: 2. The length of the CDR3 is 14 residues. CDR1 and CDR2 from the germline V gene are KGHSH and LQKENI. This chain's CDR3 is CASSPRDSTYEQYF. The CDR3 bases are TGTGCCAGCTCACCACGGGACAGCACCTACGAGCAGTACTTC.

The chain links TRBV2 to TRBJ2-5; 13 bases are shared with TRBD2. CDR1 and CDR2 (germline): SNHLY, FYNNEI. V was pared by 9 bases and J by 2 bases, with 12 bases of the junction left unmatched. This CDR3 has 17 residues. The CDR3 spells CASTVGLAGVLQETQYF. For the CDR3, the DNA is TGTGCCAGTACGGTAGGACTAGCGGGAGTACTGCAAGAGACCCAGTACTTC.

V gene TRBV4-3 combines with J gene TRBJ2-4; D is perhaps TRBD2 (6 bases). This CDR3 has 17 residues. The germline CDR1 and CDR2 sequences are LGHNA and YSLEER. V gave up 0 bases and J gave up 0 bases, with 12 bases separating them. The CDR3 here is CASSQDFGGLAKNIQYF. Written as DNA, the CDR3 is TGCGCCAGCAGCCAAGATTTCGGGGGACTAGCCAAAAACATTCAGTACTTC.

CDR3: CASSTDGASGRNTQYF. The DNA of the CDR3 is TGTGCCAGCAGCACGGACGGGGCTAGCGGGAGGAATACGCAGTATTTT. The V call is TRBV11-2, the J call TRBJ2-3; TRBD2 matches at 11 bases. The ends lost 5 bases at V and 7 bases at J; junction bases unmatched: 11. The germline CDR1 and CDR2 sequences are SGHAT and FQNNGV. The CDR3 has 16 residues.

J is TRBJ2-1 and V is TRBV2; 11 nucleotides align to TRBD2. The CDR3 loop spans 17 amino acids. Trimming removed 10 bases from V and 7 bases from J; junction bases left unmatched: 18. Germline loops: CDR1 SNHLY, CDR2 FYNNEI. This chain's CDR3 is CATLLSVTSGEGNEQFF. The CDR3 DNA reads TGTGCCACTCTCTTAAGCGTGACTAGCGGGGAAGGGAATGAGCAGTTCTTC.

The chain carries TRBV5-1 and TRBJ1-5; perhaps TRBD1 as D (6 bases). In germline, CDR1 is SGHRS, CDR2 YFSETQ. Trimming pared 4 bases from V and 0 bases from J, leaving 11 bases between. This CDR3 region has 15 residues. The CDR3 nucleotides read TGCGCCAGCAGCCCCACAGGGAATAGCAATCAGCCCCAGCATTTT. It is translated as CASSPTGNSNQPQHF.

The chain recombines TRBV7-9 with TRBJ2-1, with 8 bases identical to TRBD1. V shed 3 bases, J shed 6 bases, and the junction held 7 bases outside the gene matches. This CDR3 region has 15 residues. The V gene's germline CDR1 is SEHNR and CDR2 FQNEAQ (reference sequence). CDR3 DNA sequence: TGTGCCAGCAGCTTTACCAGGGGGCAATCCAATGAGCAGTTCTTC. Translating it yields CASSFTRGQSNEQFF.

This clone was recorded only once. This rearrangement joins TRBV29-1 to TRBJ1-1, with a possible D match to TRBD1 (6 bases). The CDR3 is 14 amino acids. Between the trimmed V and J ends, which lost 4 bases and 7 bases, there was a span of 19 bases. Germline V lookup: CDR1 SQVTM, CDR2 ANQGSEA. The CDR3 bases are TGCAGCGTTGGGATCGGGGGGGCCTACTATGAAGCTTTCTTT. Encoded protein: CSVGIGGAYYEAFF.

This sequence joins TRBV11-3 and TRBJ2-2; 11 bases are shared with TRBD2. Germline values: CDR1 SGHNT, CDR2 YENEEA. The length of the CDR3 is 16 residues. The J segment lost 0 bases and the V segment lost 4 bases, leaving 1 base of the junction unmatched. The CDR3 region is CASSSGLAANTGELFF. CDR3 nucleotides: TGTGCCAGCAGCTCGGGACTAGCGGCGAACACCGGGGAGCTGTTTTTT.

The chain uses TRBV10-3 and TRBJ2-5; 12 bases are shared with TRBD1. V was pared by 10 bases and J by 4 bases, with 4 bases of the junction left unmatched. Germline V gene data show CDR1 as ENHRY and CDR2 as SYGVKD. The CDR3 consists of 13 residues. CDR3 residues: CASRDRGRETQYF. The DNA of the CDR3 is TGTGCCAGCCGGGACAGGGGGCGAGAGACCCAGTACTTC.